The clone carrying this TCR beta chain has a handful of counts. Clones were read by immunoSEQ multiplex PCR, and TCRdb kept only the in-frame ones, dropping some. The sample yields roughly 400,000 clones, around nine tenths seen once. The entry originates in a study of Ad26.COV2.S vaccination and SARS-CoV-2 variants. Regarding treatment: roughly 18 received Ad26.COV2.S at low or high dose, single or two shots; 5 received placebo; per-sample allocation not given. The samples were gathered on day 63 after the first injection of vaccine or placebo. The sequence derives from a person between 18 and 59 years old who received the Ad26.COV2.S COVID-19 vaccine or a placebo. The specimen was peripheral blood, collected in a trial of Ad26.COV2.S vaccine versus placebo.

CDR3 in DNA: TGTGCCAGCAGCCTAGACAGCTCTAACTATGGCTACACCTTC. Translated, it gives CASSLDSSNYGYTF. V gene TRBV5-4 combines with J gene TRBJ1-2, with D possibly matching TRBD1 (5 bases). The length of the CDR3 is 14 residues. The germline V gene has CDR1 SGHNT and CDR2 YYREEE (reference sequence). Trimming stripped 4 bases from V and 0 bases from J, with 10 bases between.